Each of the 18 T cell receptor beta chains below was sequenced from the same sample in a study of shared clonotypes between healthy human individuals. The protocol was immunoSEQ multiplex PCR, while the TCRdb copy is restricted to in-frame clones and leaves out a portion. Of fewer than 700,000 clones listed, roughly four fifths are singletons. Sequenced sample: PBMCs. These TCRs come from a woman aged 40 to 49 in good health. Some clones in this sample may be carry-over from other donors' samples.

The V call is TRBV27, the J call TRBJ1-2; the D is unclear. In germline, CDR1 is MNHEY, CDR2 SMNVEV (reference sequence). The V gene lost 3 bases and the J gene lost 2 bases, with 10 bases spanning the gap. This CDR3 is built from 14 residues. The CDR3 bases are TGTGCCAGCAGTTTCGGTCGGAACAACTATGGCTACACCTTC. It codes for CASSFGRNNYGYTF.

V usage is TRBV6-4 and J usage is TRBJ2-3, with 7 bases aligning to TRBD2. This CDR3 is built from 14 residues. Losses at the gene ends were 6 bases for V and 0 bases for J; bases not matched to a gene: 3. Germline CDR1 reads MRHNA; CDR2 reads SNTAGT. The CDR3 reads CASSRDYSTDTQYF. DNA of the CDR3: TGTGCCAGCAGCAGGGACTACAGCACAGATACGCAGTATTTT.

The V call is TRBV28, the J call TRBJ1-2; TRBD1 might be the D (5 bases). Germline CDR1 is MDHEN and CDR2 is SYDVKM. The CDR3 has 16 amino acids. Trimming cost V 5 bases and J 4 bases, with 20 bases left between them. The CDR3 region is CASSLPEAGRFYGYTF. CDR3 nucleotides: TGTGCCAGCAGTCTTCCGGAGGCAGGGAGGTTCTATGGCTACACCTTC.

This sequence joins TRBV28 and TRBJ2-3, with TRBD2 identical over 15 bases. Germline V CDR1 and CDR2: MDHEN, SYDVKM. The CDR3 is made up of 17 amino acids. Trimming cost V 6 bases and J 3 bases; bases outside gene matches: 7. The CDR3 DNA is TGTGCCAGCAGCCAAGGGGGGACTAGCGGGAGGACAGATACGCAGTATTTT. Protein product: CASSQGGTSGRTDTQYF. The full variable domain, rest sourced from reference TRBV28 and TRBJ2-3, is DVKVTQSSRYLVKRTGEKVFLECVQDMDHENMFWYRQDPGLGLRLIYFSYDVKMKEKGDIPEGYSVSREKKERFSLILESASTNQTSMYLCASSQGGTSGRTDTQYFGPGTRLTVL.

The rearrangement links TRBV28 to TRBJ2-7; TRBD1 matches 9 bases. Per the germline V gene, CDR1 is MDHEN and CDR2 is SYDVKM. V lost 4 bases to trimming and J lost 5 bases; unmatched junction nucleotides: 9. The CDR3 loop spans 15 amino acids. The CDR3 nucleotides are TGTGCCAGCAGTTCATCCGGGACAGGGATCCACGAGCAGTACTTC. It yields the protein CASSSSGTGIHEQYF.

The sample holds one count of this clone. The V and J genes are TRBV23-1 and TRBJ2-7, with 8 bases identical to TRBD1. TRBV23-1 falls under the ORF class, with uncertain function. The V gene end was trimmed by 8 bases and the J gene end by 3 bases; junction bases not matched to a gene: 18. This CDR3 has 17 amino acids. CDR3 nucleotide sequence: TGCGCCAGCCGCCAGGGGGCTTCGAGGGAGCACGGCTACGAGCAGTACTTC. Encoded protein: CASRQGASREHGYEQYF.

As to this clone: A single base is all that separates this from a far larger clone, so a read error is likely. The V gene is TRBV6-1, the J gene TRBJ1-4; 9 nucleotides align to TRBD1. J was trimmed by 8 bases and V by 8 bases; bases with no gene match: 6. Looked up from germline, CDR1 is MNHNS and CDR2 is SASEGT. This CDR3 comprises 13 residues. The CDR3 spells CASGQGNREKLFF. The CDR3 nucleotides are TGTGCCAGCGGACAGGGGAATCGGGAAAAACTGTTTTTT.

The chain carries TRBV5-1 and TRBJ2-5, with D perhaps TRBD1 (6 bases). The V gene lost 4 bases and the J gene lost 6 bases, with 19 bases spanning the gap. The germline V gene encodes CDR1 SGHRS and CDR2 YFSETQ. The CDR3 is 15 residues long. CDR3 nucleotide sequence: TGCGCCAGCAGCGGTCGATATCAAGGGGGAAAGACCCAGTACTTC. It yields the protein CASSGRYQGGKTQYF. Variable domain in full (rest from reference TRBV5-1 and TRBJ2-5): KAGVTQTPRYLIKTRGQQVTLSCSPISGHRSVSWYQQTPGQGLQFLFEYFSETQRNKGNFPGRFSGRQFSNSRSEMNVSTLELGDSALYLCASSGRYQGGKTQYFGPGTRLLVL.

The chain combines TRBV2 with TRBJ2-1, with D perhaps TRBD2 (5 bases). The CDR3 totals 16 residues. Germline V lookup: CDR1 SNHLY, CDR2 FYNNEI. The V gene lost 0 bases and the J gene lost 0 bases, with 9 bases spanning the gap. This chain's CDR3 is CASSEAERSSYNEQFF. As DNA, the CDR3 is TGTGCCAGCAGTGAAGCGGAGCGGAGCTCCTACAATGAGCAGTTCTTC. Based on the CDR3 plus reference TRBV2 and TRBJ2-1, the full variable domain is EPEVTQTPSHQVTQMGQEVILRCVPISNHLYFYWYRQILGQKVEFLVSFYNNEISEKSEIFDDQFSVERPDGSNFTLKIRSTKLEDSAMYFCASSEAERSSYNEQFFGPGTRLTVL.

This clone was seen more than once but under ten times. This chain links TRBV29-1 with TRBJ2-1; D uncertain. CDR1 and CDR2 (germline): SQVTM, ANQGSEA. V was trimmed by 3 bases and J by 3 bases, leaving 12 bases between them. This CDR3 has 14 residues. In DNA form, the CDR3 reads TGCAGCGTTGACGGCCCGGCGAACTACAATGAGCAGTTCTTC. Protein product: CSVDGPANYNEQFF.

This chain joins TRBV7-6 and TRBJ2-1; the match to TRBD2 covers 12 bases. The CDR3 loop spans 18 amino acids. The germline gives CDR1 SGHVS, CDR2 FNYEAQ. V shed 1 base, J shed 7 bases, and the junction held 11 bases outside the gene matches. Here the CDR3 DNA reads TGTGCCAGCAGCTTAGGAAGGGCGACTAGCGGGAGTGGGAATGAGCAGTTCTTC. Translated, it gives CASSLGRATSGSGNEQFF.

This clone has a handful of counts. The V and J genes are TRBV9 and TRBJ1-2; D is uncertain. CDR3 length: 17 residues. Deletions cut 0 bases from V and 0 bases from J, with 15 bases between. Germline V gene sequence: CDR1 SGDLS, CDR2 YYNGEE. CDR3 sequence: CASSVDYTYSSNYGYTF. The CDR3 nucleotides are TGTGCCAGCAGCGTAGATTATACGTACAGCTCTAACTATGGCTACACCTTC.

The V gene is TRBV18, the J gene TRBJ1-4; possibly TRBD1 for D (6 bases). The CDR3 totals 15 residues. Trimming pared 3 bases from V and 0 bases from J, leaving 8 bases between. Germline V gene data show CDR1 as KGHSH and CDR2 as LQKENI. The DNA of the CDR3 is TGTGCCAGCTCACCCGGGACAACAACTAATGAAAAACTGTTTTTT. Protein sequence: CASSPGTTTNEKLFF.

This clone was detected a few times. V is TRBV11-2 and J is TRBJ2-6, with D unresolved. Germline-derived CDR1 and CDR2 are SGHAT and FQNNGV. V was trimmed by 3 bases and J by 0 bases, leaving 0 bases between them. The CDR3 length is 13 residues. The CDR3 protein is CASSFSGANVLTF. CDR3 in DNA: TGTGCCAGCAGCTTCTCTGGGGCCAACGTCCTGACTTTC. Full variable domain (missing parts from reference TRBV11-2 and TRBJ2-6): EAGVAQSPRYKIIEKRQSVAFWCNPISGHATLYWYQQILGQGPKLLIQFQNNGVVDDSQLPKDRFSAERLKGVDSTLKIQPAKLEDSAVYLCASSFSGANVLTFGAGSRLTVL.

In its sample, this clone was seen once. One end of the junction varies from germline; a read error may be responsible. This rearrangement joins TRBV7-3 to TRBJ2-3; 8 nucleotides agree with TRBD2. The CDR3 is 15 amino acids. Per the germline V gene, CDR1 is SGHTA and CDR2 is FQGTGA. CDR3 nucleotide sequence: TGTGCCAGCAGCCTAACAGCGGGAGGCACAGATACGCAGTATTTT. The encoded protein is CASSLTAGGTDTQYF.

The chain carries TRBV27 and TRBJ1-5; 9 positions match TRBD1. The CDR3 extends over 19 amino acids. V shed 2 bases and J 1 base; nucleotides not matched to a gene: 12. Germline V CDR1 and CDR2: MNHEY, SMNVEV (reference sequence). The CDR3 loop is CASSLMGDRDIGSNQPQHF. In DNA form, the CDR3 reads TGTGCCAGCAGTTTAATGGGGGACAGGGACATCGGGAGCAATCAGCCCCAGCATTTT.

The V call is TRBV28, the J call TRBJ2-1; D remains unclear. The V gene lost 1 base and the J gene lost 5 bases, with 9 bases spanning the gap. CDR3 length: 14 residues. Germline values: CDR1 MDHEN, CDR2 SYDVKM. The chain's CDR3 is CASSLSARNNEQFF. The CDR3 coding sequence is TGTGCCAGCAGTTTATCGGCAAGAAACAATGAGCAGTTCTTC.

This chain links TRBV7-8 with TRBJ2-1; TRBD2 matches 10 bases. The CDR3 contains 16 residues. Trimming at V came to 5 bases and at J to 4 bases, leaving 8 bases not matched to a gene. Per the germline V gene, CDR1 is SGHVS and CDR2 is FQNEAQ. The CDR3 loop reads CASSPKLAGLYNEQFF. The CDR3 DNA is TGTGCCAGCAGCCCAAAACTAGCGGGGCTTTACAATGAGCAGTTCTTC.